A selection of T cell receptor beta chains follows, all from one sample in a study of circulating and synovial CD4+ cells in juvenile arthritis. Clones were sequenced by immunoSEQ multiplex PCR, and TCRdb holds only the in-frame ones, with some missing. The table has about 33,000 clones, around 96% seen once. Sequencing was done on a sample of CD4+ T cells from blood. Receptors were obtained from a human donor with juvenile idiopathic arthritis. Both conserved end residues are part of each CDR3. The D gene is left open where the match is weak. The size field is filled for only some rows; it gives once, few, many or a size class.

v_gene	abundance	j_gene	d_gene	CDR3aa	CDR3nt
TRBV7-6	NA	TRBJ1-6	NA	CASSLELDNSPLHF	TGTGCCAGCAGCTTAGAACTCGATAATTCCCCCCTCCACTTT
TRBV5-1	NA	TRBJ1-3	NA	CASSPTVRDISGNTIYF	TGCGCCAGCAGCCCTACCGTGAGGGATATCTCTGGAAACACCATATATTTT
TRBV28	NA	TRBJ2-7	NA	CASSLSGTGAYEQYF	TGTGCCAGCAGTCTATCCGGGACTGGAGCCTACGAGCAGTACTTC
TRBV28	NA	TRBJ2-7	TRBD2	CASSSPQGTSGLTYEQYF	TGTGCCAGCAGTTCCCCACAGGGGACTAGCGGGTTGACCTACGAGCAGTACTTC
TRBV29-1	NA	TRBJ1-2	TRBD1	CSDQQGLGSGYTF	TGCAGCGACCAACAGGGGTTGGGTTCGGGCTACACCTTC
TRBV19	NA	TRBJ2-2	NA	CASSIINQDTGELFF	TGTGCCAGTAGTATAATTAATCAGGACACCGGGGAGCTGTTTTTT
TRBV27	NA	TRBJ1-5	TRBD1	CASRGGQGLYSNQPQHF	TGTGCCAGCAGGGGAGGACAGGGGCTCTATAGCAATCAGCCCCAGCATTTT
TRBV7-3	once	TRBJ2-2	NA	CASSLYNGELFF	TGTGCCAGCAGCTTATATAACGGGGAGCTGTTTTTT
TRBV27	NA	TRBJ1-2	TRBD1	CASSHRGFYGYTF	TGTGCCAGCAGCCACAGGGGGTTCTATGGCTACACCTTC
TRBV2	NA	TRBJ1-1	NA	CASTPRVHTEAFF	TGTGCCAGCACCCCCAGGGTACACACTGAAGCTTTCTTT
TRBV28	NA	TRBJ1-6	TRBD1	CASSLRDRDYSPLHF	TGTGCCAGCAGTTTAAGGGACAGGGATTATTCACCCCTCCACTTT
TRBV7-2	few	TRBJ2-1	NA	CASSLGSTGVNEQFF	TGTGCCAGCAGCTTAGGGTCTACAGGCGTCAATGAGCAGTTCTTC
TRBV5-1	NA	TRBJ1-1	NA	CASSLVNPRTEAFF	TGCGCCAGCAGCTTGGTCAACCCTAGGACTGAAGCTTTCTTT
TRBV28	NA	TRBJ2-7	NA	CASRRGNSYEQYF	TGTGCCAGCAGACGCGGGAACTCCTACGAGCAGTACTTC
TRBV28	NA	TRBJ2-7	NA	CASSPDRTYEQYF	TGTGCCAGCAGCCCCGACAGAACCTACGAGCAGTACTTC
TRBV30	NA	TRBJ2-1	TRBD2	CAWSVKGLAYNEQFF	TGTGCCTGGAGTGTAAAGGGACTAGCCTACAATGAGCAGTTCTTC
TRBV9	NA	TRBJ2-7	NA	CASGGTTKGYEQYF	TGTGCCAGCGGAGGGACCACCAAGGGGTACGAGCAGTACTTC
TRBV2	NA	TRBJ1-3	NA	CASTRAPGHGNTIYF	TGTGCCAGCACCCGAGCCCCGGGACACGGAAACACCATATATTTT
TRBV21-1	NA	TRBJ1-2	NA	CASSKARSGTPYGYTF	TGTGCCAGCAGCAAAGCGAGAAGCGGGACACCCTATGGCTACACCTTC
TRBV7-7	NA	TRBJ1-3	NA	CASSPSATSGNTIYF	TGTGCCAGCAGCCCTAGCGCCACATCTGGAAACACCATATATTTT
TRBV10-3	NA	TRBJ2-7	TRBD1	CAISSTGTQYEQYF	TGTGCCATCAGTTCGACAGGGACCCAATACGAGCAGTACTTC
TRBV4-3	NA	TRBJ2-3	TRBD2	CASSQVVTGGLKRTDTQYF	TGCGCCAGCAGCCAAGTCGTAACGGGAGGGTTGAAACGGACAGATACGCAGTATTTT
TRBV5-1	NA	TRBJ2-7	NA	CASCRQYPSEQYF	TGCGCCAGTTGCCGACAGTATCCCTCCGAGCAGTACTTC
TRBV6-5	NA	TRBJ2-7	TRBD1	CASSYPGQHEQYF	TGTGCCAGCAGTTACCCGGGACAGCACGAGCAGTACTTC